This TCR beta chain is drawn from a study of radiation and T cells in renal cell carcinoma. This CDR3 comprises 15 residues. Trimming removed 0 bases at V and 5 bases at J, with 12 bases between. Germline-derived CDR1 and CDR2 are SGDLS and YYNGEE. Whole-study results and caveats: Without pretreatment biopsies, baseline tumor clonotype presence was undetermined. From baseline, blood top tumor clonotypes peaked at 2 weeks post-radiation.

Sequenced by immunoSEQ multiplex PCR; TCRdb stores in-frame clones only, minus some. The sample carries roughly 160,000 clones, roughly nine tenths recorded once. Indicated time point: blood 4 weeks post-SBRT, at nephrectomy. Indicated treatment: 15 Gy SBRT to primary tumor, nephrectomy 4 weeks later. Nephrectomy followed 15 Gy stereotactic body radiation by 4 weeks. Regarding this clone: Its target is not known.

Sequencing was performed on blood, taken from a patient whose treatment included radiotherapy and nephrectomy. The clonotype was recovered from a woman aged 45-60 years with renal cell carcinoma. This chain uses TRBV9 with TRBJ1-3, with a weak D call TRBD1 (5 bases). CDR3 loop: CASSVVGEARNTIYF. CDR3 nucleotide sequence: TGTGCCAGCAGCGTAGTGGGGGAAGCGAGAAACACCATATATTTT.